The 8 T cell receptor beta chains listed next were all sequenced from one sample in a study of CD8 T cells in Susac syndrome. It was with random hexamers that about 0.45 to 1 ug RNA was reverse transcribed. A single record per CDR3 protein comes from TCRdb applying MiXCR to the immunoSEQ multiplex PCR reads. There are 200,000 or so distinct CDR3 sequences in the sample; roughly 94% occur only once, and less than 0.2% lies in the top ten. Sequenced: CD8+ T cells from PBMCs. Every receptor here comes from a human donor with Susac syndrome.

This clonotype was seen once. This chain connects TRBV18 to TRBJ2-5; D gene uncertain. CDR1 and CDR2 from the germline V gene are KGHSH and LQKENI. The CDR3 sequence is 13 residues long. The V end lost 2 bases, the J end lost 2 bases, and 6 bases lay between the germline ends. The CDR3 bases are TGTGCCAGCTCACCATCGGATCAAGAGACCCAGTACTTC. It specifies CASSPSDQETQYF.

This chain joins TRBV5-1 and TRBJ2-2; weak D call: TRBD2 (6 bases). The CDR3 consists of 14 residues. The germline V gene encodes CDR1 SGHRS and CDR2 YFSETQ. Trimming cost V 3 bases and J 2 bases, with 8 bases left between them. CDR3 DNA sequence: TGCGCCAGCAGCTGGGACTTAAACACCGGGGAGCTGTTTTTT. This translates into CASSWDLNTGELFF.

The chain recombines TRBV10-3 with TRBJ1-5; D is unclear. This CDR3 has 14 amino acids. Germline CDR1 is ENHRY and CDR2 is SYGVKD. V gave up 2 bases and J gave up 1 base, with 6 bases separating them. The CDR3 region has the DNA TGTGCCATCAGTGAGGAACAGAGCAATCAGCCCCAGCATTTT. It specifies CAISEEQSNQPQHF.

The CDR3 DNA is TGCAGCGTTGAAGACCCGAAGATTGGGGGGGGATATGAGCAGTACTTC. Its protein product is CSVEDPKIGGGYEQYF. J is TRBJ2-7 and V is TRBV29-1, with 7 positions matching TRBD2. V shed 0 bases and J 7 bases; nucleotides not matched to a gene: 15. The CDR3 is 16 residues long. CDR1 SQVTM and CDR2 ANQGSEA come from the germline V gene.

This rearrangement joins TRBV15 to TRBJ2-1; the D gene could be TRBD1 or TRBD2 (5 bases each). The germline CDR1 and CDR2 sequences are LNHNV and YYDKDF (reference sequence). V lost 6 bases to trimming and J lost 3 bases, with 15 bases between them. CDR3 length: 15 amino acids. The CDR3 protein is CATREPGDGYNEQFF. In DNA form, the CDR3 reads TGTGCCACCAGGGAGCCTGGGGACGGCTACAATGAGCAGTTCTTC.

The V call is TRBV9, the J call TRBJ1-1; maybe TRBD1 (5 bases). CDR3 length equals 16 residues. Germline CDR1 and CDR2: SGDLS and YYNGEE. Between the trimmed V and J ends, which lost 4 bases and 0 bases, there was a span of 16 bases. The CDR3 protein is CASSPVYRGMNTEAFF. CDR3 DNA sequence: TGTGCCAGCAGCCCAGTATATCGGGGGATGAACACTGAAGCTTTCTTT.

The chain is built from TRBV7-9 and TRBJ2-1, with a tentative D call TRBD1 (5 bases). CDR3 size: 15 residues. In germline, CDR1 is SEHNR, CDR2 FQNEAQ (reference sequence). Between the trimmed V and J ends, which lost 1 base and 1 base, there was a span of 8 bases. The CDR3 DNA sequence: TGTGCCAGCAGCTTAGAGGGGTGGTCCTACAATGAGCAGTTCTTC. It codes for CASSLEGWSYNEQFF. Combining the CDR3 with reference TRBV7-9 and TRBJ2-1 gives the whole variable domain DTGVSQNPRHKITKRGQNVTFRCDPISEHNRLYWYRQTLGQGPEFLTYFQNEAQLEKSRLLSDRFSAERPKGSFSTLEIQRTEQGDSAMYLCASSLEGWSYNEQFFGPGTRLTVL.

V and J are TRBV28 and TRBJ2-7, with TRBD2 matching over 7 bases. V lost 6 bases to trimming and J lost 2 bases; unmatched junction nucleotides: 7. Looked up from germline, CDR1 is MDHEN and CDR2 is SYDVKM. The CDR3 is 14 amino acids. The CDR3 DNA follows: TGTGCCAGCAGCTCGCGGGGGACCACCTACGAGCAGTACTTC. This sequence encodes CASSSRGTTYEQYF.